This is a list of T cell receptor beta chains from one sample in a study of patients and donors after allogeneic stem cell transplantation. TCRdb fed the RT-PCR reads into MiXCR, producing one record per CDR3 protein. The table lists roughly 880,000 distinct CDR3 sequences, more than 15% of them singletons, with 5.5% to 6.5% in the top ten. The sample was blood, either unsorted or a sorted T cell fraction (not recorded which). The source of these receptors is a human donor who was either an allogeneic HSCT recipient or a stem cell or donor lymphocyte infusion donor (not recorded which). It is not recorded whose cells these are; they may come from a transplant donor. The CDR3 runs from the conserved cysteine through the conserved F or W. The D gene is left open where the match is weak. For some rows the clone size is stated as once, few or many, or as a class when expanded; others skip it.

TRBV20-1	NA	TRBJ1-5	NA	CSARGHGAWQPQHF	TGCAGTGCTAGGGGTCATGGGGCTTGGCAGCCCCAGCATTTT
TRBV4-2	NA	TRBJ2-6	NA	CASSQDAVSGANVLTF	TGTGCCAGCAGCCAAGATGCGGTCTCTGGGGCCAACGTCCTGACTTTC
TRBV25-1	NA	TRBJ2-7	few	CASSVPLSNSYEQYF	TGTGCCAGCAGTGTACCGCTCTCGAACTCCTACGAGCAGTACTTC
TRBV7-2	TRBD2	TRBJ2-1	NA	CASSLRAGVSYNEQFF	TGTGCCAGCAGCTTAAGGGCGGGGGTTTCCTACAATGAGCAGTTCTTC
TRBV5-1	TRBD2	TRBJ2-1	NA	CASTPGTSGYNEQFF	TGCGCCAGCACCCCAGGGACTAGCGGCTACAATGAGCAGTTCTTC
TRBV7-8	TRBD1	TRBJ2-2	NA	CASSYPDRGHTGELFF	TGTGCCAGCAGTTACCCGGACAGGGGGCACACCGGGGAGCTGTTTTTT
TRBV12-3/TRBV12-4	TRBD1	TRBJ2-4	few	CASSWTGTNIQYF	TGTGCCAGCAGTTGGACAGGGACGAACATTCAGTACTTC
TRBV11-3	NA	TRBJ2-7	NA	CASSLGFTDSSYEQYF	TGTGCCAGCAGCTTAGGTTTCACGGATAGCTCCTACGAGCAGTACTTC
TRBV7-3	TRBD2	TRBJ2-1	few	CASSSNLAGVKRVNEQFF	TGTGCCAGCAGCTCAAATCTAGCGGGGGTCAAAAGGGTCAATGAGCAGTTCTTC
TRBV4-3	TRBD1	TRBJ2-7	NA	CASSQTGTGGYEQYF	TGCGCCAGCAGCCAGACCGGGACAGGGGGCTACGAGCAGTACTTC
TRBV7-2	NA	TRBJ2-3	few	CASSFGLSPDTQYF	TGTGCCAGCAGCTTTGGACTCTCACCAGATACGCAGTATTTT
TRBV10-3	TRBD2	TRBJ2-2	NA	CAIRSTGLAGTGELFF	TGTGCCATCAGGAGTACGGGACTAGCGGGCACCGGGGAGCTGTTTTTT
TRBV30	TRBD2	TRBJ2-3	NA	CAWSETGGIDTQYF	TGTGCCTGGAGTGAAACGGGAGGAATCGATACGCAGTATTTT
TRBV12-3/TRBV12-4	NA	TRBJ2-3	NA	CASSLALGGWADTQYF	TGTGCCAGCAGTTTAGCGCTGGGGGGCTGGGCAGATACGCAGTATTTT
TRBV20-1	NA	TRBJ2-5	NA	CSAHDIARKTLYF	TGCAGTGCTCATGACATAGCGAGGAAGACCCTGTACTTC
TRBV29-1	NA	TRBJ2-1	few	CSVEDQITLSEQFF	TGCAGCGTTGAAGACCAGATAACTCTGAGTGAGCAGTTCTTC
TRBV20-1	TRBD2	TRBJ2-5	few	CSARGTSTAETQYF	TGCAGTGCTAGAGGGACTAGCACTGCGGAGACCCAGTACTTC
TRBV6-5	NA	TRBJ1-1	few	CASRGPSLGAFF	TGTGCCAGCAGAGGACCCTCGTTAGGGGCTTTCTTT
TRBV5-1	NA	TRBJ1-1	NA	CASSIGQNTEAFF	TGCGCCAGCAGCATTGGACAGAACACTGAAGCTTTCTTT
TRBV28	NA	TRBJ1-2	NA	CASSSTPGSYGYTF	TGTGCCAGCAGTTCGACCCCCGGGAGCTATGGCTACACCTTC
TRBV4-3	TRBD1	TRBJ2-7	NA	CASSQVIGTDSSYEQYF	TGCGCCAGCAGCCAAGTTATAGGGACAGATTCTTCCTACGAGCAGTACTTC
TRBV5-6	NA	TRBJ1-4	few	CASSRPGALNEKLFF	TGTGCCAGCAGCCGACCCGGAGCTCTCAATGAAAAACTGTTTTTT
TRBV20-1	TRBD2	TRBJ2-1	NA	CSAPPGGSYMDEQFF	TGCAGTGCCCCACCGGGCGGGAGCTATATGGATGAGCAGTTCTTC
TRBV7-2	NA	TRBJ2-3	NA	CASSFRTASTDTQYF	TGTGCCAGCAGCTTCAGGACCGCTAGCACAGATACGCAGTATTTT
TRBV5-1	NA	TRBJ2-7	few	CASSPLSRRDYEQYF	TGCGCCAGCAGCCCCCTCAGCCGGCGAGACTACGAGCAGTACTTC
TRBV4-1	NA	TRBJ1-5	few	CASSQDIGTQNQPQHF	TGCGCCAGCAGCCAAGATATTGGCACCCAGAATCAGCCCCAGCATTTT
TRBV5-6	TRBD1	TRBJ2-1	many	CASSDTRDRVYNEQFF	TGTGCCAGCAGCGATACCCGGGACAGGGTTTACAATGAGCAGTTCTTC
TRBV24-1	TRBD2	TRBJ2-1	NA	CATSALAAYNEQFF	TGTGCCACCAGTGCGCTAGCGGCTTACAATGAGCAGTTCTTC
TRBV4-3	NA	TRBJ2-5	NA	CASSQDSGPVETQYF	TGCGCCAGCAGCCAAGATTCGGGGCCCGTGGAGACCCAGTACTTC
TRBV11-2	NA	TRBJ2-5	few	CASSTLHNPSQETQYF	TGTGCCAGCAGCACCCTCCACAACCCATCCCAAGAGACCCAGTACTTC
TRBV5-1	NA	TRBJ1-4	many	CASSLTDHREKLFF	TGCGCCAGCAGCTTGACAGACCACCGTGAAAAACTGTTTTTT
TRBV6-1	NA	TRBJ2-1	NA	CASSLGFGRGGYNEQFF	TGTGCCAGCAGTCTCGGGTTTGGGCGAGGGGGGTACAATGAGCAGTTCTTC
TRBV29-1	NA	TRBJ2-3	NA	CSVASASTDTQYF	TGCAGCGTTGCGAGCGCTAGCACAGATACGCAGTATTTT
TRBV20-1	TRBD1	TRBJ2-7	few	CSARGQGVPRSYEQYF	TGCAGTGCTAGGGGACAGGGGGTTCCCAGGTCCTACGAGCAGTACTTC
TRBV5-6	NA	TRBJ1-2	NA	CASDVGGLDGYTF	TGTGCCAGCGACGTGGGGGGGCTGGATGGCTACACCTTC